This passage covers 10 T cell receptor beta chains from one sample sequenced in a study of blood T cell repertoires in COVID-19. Clones were read by immunoSEQ multiplex PCR, and TCRdb kept only the in-frame ones, dropping some. The sample shows 120,000 to 150,000 clones, around nine tenths of them seen only once. Sample: peripheral blood. The receptors were sampled from a man aged 45 to 65 with active or convalescent COVID-19.

This rearrangement joins TRBV27 to TRBJ1-5; 8 bases are a match to TRBD1. The CDR3 loop spans 17 amino acids. The V and J ends lost 4 bases and 0 bases, in that order; junction bases with no gene match: 8. Germline-derived CDR1 and CDR2 are MNHEY and SMNVEV (reference sequence). The chain's CDR3 is CASSSGQGARSNQPQHF. The CDR3 nucleotides are TGTGCCAGCAGTTCCGGACAGGGCGCCCGTAGCAATCAGCCCCAGCATTTT.

The chain is built from TRBV5-1 and TRBJ2-1, with TRBD2 identical over 10 bases. This CDR3 has 16 amino acids. CDR1 and CDR2 from the germline V gene are SGHRS and YFSETQ. J was trimmed by 4 bases and V by 3 bases; bases with no gene match: 7. The CDR3 spells CASSSTTSGAYNEQFF. In DNA form, the CDR3 reads TGCGCCAGCAGCTCCACAACTAGCGGGGCTTACAATGAGCAGTTCTTC.

This clone has just one count. This sequence joins TRBV9 and TRBJ2-7, with no clear D. This CDR3 is 15 amino acids long. V was shortened by 3 bases and J by 3 bases, with 16 bases between the two germline ends. CDR1 SGDLS and CDR2 YYNGEE come from the germline V gene. CDR3 DNA: TGTGCCAGCAGCGGCGGAGTAGACGTCTTCTACGAGCAGTACTTC. As protein: CASSGGVDVFYEQYF.

V is TRBV24-1 and J is TRBJ1-5; 8 positions agree with TRBD1. The length of the CDR3 is 13 residues. The V gene end was trimmed by 7 bases and the J gene end by 5 bases; junction bases not matched to a gene: 3. CDR1 KGHDR and CDR2 SFDVKD come from the germline V gene. The CDR3 nucleotides read TGTGCCACCAGGGGACAGGCACATCAGCCCCAGCATTTT. As protein: CATRGQAHQPQHF.

This chain joins TRBV10-3 and TRBJ1-1; the D gene is possibly TRBD1 (6 bases). V was trimmed by 7 bases and J by 3 bases, leaving 6 bases between them. This CDR3 has 11 residues. Germline values: CDR1 ENHRY, CDR2 SYGVKD. The CDR3 spells CAIKGDTEAFF. The CDR3 DNA follows: TGTGCCATCAAGGGGGACACTGAAGCTTTCTTT.

V gene TRBV7-9 combines with J gene TRBJ2-7, with D possibly TRBD1 on 6 matching bases. CDR1 and CDR2 from the germline V gene are SEHNR and FQNEAQ (reference sequence). Trimming pared 6 bases from V and 0 bases from J, leaving 15 bases between. This CDR3 is 15 amino acids long. DNA for the CDR3: TGTGCCAGCAGTTTTACAGGGAGAAGCTCCTACGAGCAGTACTTC. As protein: CASSFTGRSSYEQYF.

The CDR3 coding sequence is TGCGCCAGCAGCGGTATCCTAAGGGGCTCTGGGGCCAACGTCCTGACTTTC. Encoded protein: CASSGILRGSGANVLTF. The J gene is TRBJ2-6, the V gene TRBV4-3; D is possibly TRBD1 (5 bases). CDR1 is LGHNA and CDR2 is YSLEER in the germline V gene. The CDR3 length is 17 residues. Trimming stripped 5 bases from V and 0 bases from J, with 14 bases between.

CDR3: CASSQGGLAGGPSTDTQYF. The DNA for the CDR3 is TGTGCCAGCAGCCAAGGAGGCCTAGCGGGAGGGCCTAGCACAGATACGCAGTATTTT. The gene calls are TRBV3-1 (or the pseudogene TRBV3-2) and TRBJ2-3, with 12 bases aligning to TRBD2. This CDR3 has 19 residues. V lost 1 base, J lost 0 bases, and 8 bases stayed unmatched. The V gene's germline CDR1 is LGHDT and CDR2 YNNKEL (reference sequence).

The V gene is TRBV24-1, the J gene TRBJ1-1; 7 nucleotides line up with TRBD1. The V and J ends lost 6 bases and 1 base, in that order; junction bases with no gene match: 1. The length of the CDR3 is 13 residues. Germline lookup yields CDR1 KGHDR and CDR2 SFDVKD. In DNA, the CDR3 is TGTGCCACCAGTAGACAGGGGAACACTGAAGCTTTCTTT. It yields the protein CATSRQGNTEAFF.

CDR3 DNA sequence: TGCGCCAGCAGCCAGGGGCGGGCCAGGGGGTTGTACAATGAGCAGTTCTTC. It is translated as CASSQGRARGLYNEQFF. V gene TRBV4-1 combines with J gene TRBJ2-1; the match to TRBD1 covers 7 bases. This CDR3 has 17 residues. The germline V gene encodes CDR1 MGHRA and CDR2 YSYEKL. The trim removed 3 bases at V and 4 bases at J, leaving 12 bases unmatched.